What follows is one T cell receptor beta chain and its context. A read error may explain this, as a much larger clone is one base away. This entry is derived from a study of identical twins' blood T cells. The overall study: About 12 libraries, six alpha and six beta, gave some 52 million reads.

TCRdb passed the 5' RACE reads through MiXCR, listing each CDR3 protein once. The sample lists around 380,000 distinct CDR3 sequences, roughly 27% occurring once. The CDR3 runs to 16 residues. V lost 3 bases to trimming and J lost 7 bases; unmatched junction nucleotides: 12. Per germline, CDR1 DFQATT and CDR2 SNEGSKA (reference sequence). The chain links TRBV20-1 to TRBJ1-6, with TRBD1 identical over 7 bases. The sequenced sample consisted of PBMCs. The source is a woman aged 18-49 years in good health. Here the CDR3 DNA reads TGCAGTGCTAGGGGGTTTAAGTTACAGGGGAATTCACCCCTCCACTTT. Amino acid sequence: CSARGFKLQGNSPLHF.